Listed below are T cell receptor beta chains from one sample, sequenced in a study of blood T cell repertoires in COVID-19. The method was immunoSEQ multiplex PCR; TCRdb's version includes in-frame clones alone and lacks a portion of them. This sample yields 85,000 to 130,000 clones, of which around 86% are seen a single time; approximately 15% belongs to the top ten. Sequenced input: peripheral blood. These receptors all come from a man aged 50-60 years with acute or convalescent COVID-19. CDR3s include the opening cysteine and the closing phenylalanine or tryptophan. The D gene is left open where the match is weak. A clone size is listed for some rows: how often the clone was seen (once, few, many), or a class if it is expanded.

TRBJ2-3	.	TRBV5-4	.	15	CASSSGGPSTDTQYF	TGTGCCAGCAGCTCGGGGGGCCCTAGCACAGATACGCAGTATTTT
TRBJ1-6	.	TRBV28	.	15	CASSTGPSYNSPLHF	TGTGCCAGCAGCACGGGTCCCTCCTATAATTCACCCCTCCACTTT
TRBJ1-2	.	TRBV6-5	.	13	CASSFIGRGGYTF	TGTGCCAGCAGTTTCATCGGGAGAGGTGGCTACACCTTC
TRBJ2-1	.	TRBV28	.	14	CASSGWEGDNEQFF	TGTGCCAGCAGTGGATGGGAGGGGGACAATGAGCAGTTCTTC
TRBJ2-3	.	TRBV30	.	11	CATQGTDTQYF	TGTGCCACCCAGGGGACAGATACGCAGTATTTT
TRBJ2-1	.	TRBV5-4	.	16	CASSLGTQARINEQFF	TGTGCCAGCAGCTTGGGTACCCAGGCAAGGATCAATGAGCAGTTCTTC
TRBJ2-6	.	TRBV7-9	.	16	CASSSRRGSGANVLTF	TGTGCCAGCAGCTCAAGAAGGGGATCTGGGGCCAACGTCCTGACTTTC
TRBJ1-2	.	TRBV5-6	.	17	CASSFGSLLARVGGYTF	TGTGCCAGCAGCTTTGGTAGTCTGCTAGCGAGGGTTGGTGGCTACACCTTC
TRBJ1-5	.	TRBV28	.	15	CASRDTTGPHQPQHF	TGTGCCAGCAGAGATACCACAGGGCCCCACCAGCCCCAGCATTTT
TRBJ2-1	TRBD2	TRBV29-1	.	14	CSVDGHPSGNEQFF	TGCAGCGTTGACGGTCATCCTAGCGGGAATGAGCAGTTCTTC
TRBJ2-3	.	TRBV21-1	.	17	CASSKTLGTHGTDTQYF	TGTGCCAGCAGCAAAACGCTCGGGACTCATGGCACAGATACGCAGTATTTT
TRBJ2-1	.	TRBV3-1/TRBV3-2	.	13	CASSRGSYNEQFF	TGTGCCAGCAGCCGTGGGAGCTACAATGAGCAGTTCTTC
TRBJ2-5	.	TRBV3-1/TRBV3-2	.	14	CASSQDQRVETQYF	TGTGCCAGCAGCCAAGATCAGAGGGTTGAGACCCAGTACTTC
TRBJ2-2	.	TRBV30	.	14	CAWRGQTNTGELFF	TGTGCCTGGAGAGGACAGACTAACACCGGGGAGCTGTTTTTT
TRBJ1-2	TRBD1	TRBV9	.	14	CASSRRQGSYGYTF	TGTGCCAGCAGCCGTCGACAGGGGTCCTATGGCTACACCTTC
TRBJ2-2	.	TRBV4-1	once	15	CASSLSSLSTGELFF	TGCGCCAGCAGCCTTTCTTCCCTTAGCACCGGGGAGCTGTTTTTT
TRBJ2-3	TRBD1	TRBV5-1	.	16	CASSLYGQGVSDTQYF	TGCGCCAGCAGCTTGTATGGGCAGGGGGTGTCAGATACGCAGTATTTT
TRBJ1-2	.	TRBV7-9	few	12	CASSFSGNGYTF	TGTGCCAGCAGCTTCTCGGGGAATGGCTACACCTTC
TRBJ2-3	TRBD2	TRBV5-1	.	16	CASSLVSGREADTQYF	TGCGCCAGCAGCTTGGTCAGCGGGAGGGAGGCAGATACGCAGTATTTT
TRBJ2-2	TRBD2	TRBV28	.	15	CASSPSGRVTGELFF	TGTGCCAGCAGCCCCAGCGGGAGAGTCACCGGGGAGCTGTTTTTT